A single sample gave rise to the 13 T cell receptor beta chains below, sequenced in a study of tumor-infiltrating lymphocytes in primary liver carcinoma. Joint extraction of RNA and DNA used 20-30 mg of bulk tissue that was unsorted. Total RNA (roughly 530 ng) served as template for TCR beta cDNA synthesis primed by a constant-region primer. Slightly modified ARM-PCR with three nested multiplex PCR rounds yielded TCR beta libraries. Rounds one and two of PCR, each of roughly 10 cycles, were primed with TRBV1-TRBV30 forward primers and a C-beta reverse primer. MiXCR, applied by TCRdb to the multiplex PCR reads, yields one record per CDR3 protein. The sample has roughly 45,000 distinct CDR3 sequences; 71% are singletons. The sequencing sample was made of liver tumor tissue from sampling region 5. The subset denotes: tumor region T5, tumor centre. These receptors all come from a man aged 35-49 years with primary liver carcinoma and hepatitis B virus infection.

As for this clonotype: This may stem from a read error, because a much larger clone lies one nucleotide away. The chain employs TRBV28 and TRBJ2-1, with 11 bases matching TRBD2. CDR1 MDHEN and CDR2 SYDVKM come from the germline V gene. This CDR3 comprises 15 residues. The CDR3 loop is CTSTLLAGVGNEQFF. Here the CDR3 DNA reads TGTACCAGCACTCTACTAGCGGGAGTTGGTAATGAGCAGTTCTTC. Full variable domain (missing parts from reference TRBV28 and TRBJ2-1): DVKVTQSSRYLVKRTGEKVFLECVQDMDHENMFWYRQDPGLGLRLIYFSYDVKMKEKGDIPEGYSVSREKKERFSLILESASTNQTSMYLCTSTLLAGVGNEQFFGPGTRLTVL.

This clonotype was found a few times. A much bigger clone sits one base away, suggesting this may be a read error. This chain connects TRBV6-1 to TRBJ2-1, with 9 positions matching TRBD2. CDR3 length: 15 amino acids. Germline CDR1 and CDR2: MNHNS and SASEGT. CDR3 nucleotides: TGTGCCGGCAGTGCTATAGCGGGAGCGAACAATGAGCAGTTCTTC. It encodes CAGSAIAGANNEQFF.

This clonotype was observed many times. This sequence joins TRBV2 and TRBJ2-7; the D is unclear. The germline gives CDR1 SNHLY, CDR2 FYNNEI. This CDR3 contains 12 residues. V gave up 8 bases and J gave up 4 bases, with 12 bases separating them. CDR3 sequence: CASYMEEYEQYF. DNA for the CDR3: TGTGCCAGCTATATGGAAGAGTACGAGCAGTACTTC. Based on the CDR3 plus reference TRBV2 and TRBJ2-7, the full variable domain is EPEVTQTPSHQVTQMGQEVILRCVPISNHLYFYWYRQILGQKVEFLVSFYNNEISEKSEIFDDQFSVERPDGSNFTLKIRSTKLEDSAMYFCASYMEEYEQYFGPGTRLTVT.

For this clonotype: At one end, the junction sequence differs from germline, possibly due to a read error. The rearrangement links TRBV4-1 to TRBJ1-2; D not resolved. Germline V gives CDR1 MGHRA, CDR2 YSYEKL. The CDR3 runs to 9 residues. CDR3: CASKLDYTF. The CDR3 coding sequence is TGCGCCAGCAAACTGGACTACACGTTC.

Comment on this clonotype: The junction differs from germline at one of its ends, possibly a read error. The chain has TRBV6-5 and TRBJ2-7, with D unclear. The CDR3 runs to 15 residues. Germline CDR1 reads MNHEY; CDR2 reads SVGAGI. The CDR3 sequence: CASTYSRPGPYKQYF. CDR3 DNA: TGTGCCAGCACCTACTCCCGGCCTGGCCCCTACAAGCAGTACTTC.

This clonotype has a handful of counts. It is likely a read error, because the conserved phenylalanine at the end of the CDR3 is missing. The limits of the CDR3 on the DNA are not certain, so only TCRdb's listed CDR3 is given. The chain couples TRBV6-1 to TRBJ2-3; TRBD2 reflects the table's D call only, with no check against the DNA. The germline V gene encodes CDR1 MNHNS and CDR2 SASEGT. The CDR3 is made up of 16 amino acids, end residues included. The CDR3 loop is CASSATRSEGWDTRYL.

This chain joins TRBV6-1 and TRBJ2-1; 12 bases align to TRBD2. Germline loops: CDR1 MNHNS, CDR2 SASEGT. The CDR3 consists of 16 residues. Losses at the gene ends were 6 bases for V and 8 bases for J; bases not matched to a gene: 11. As DNA, the CDR3 is TGTGCCAGCAGCGCTAATCCAAGGACTAGCGGGGATGAGCAGTTCTTC. It encodes CASSANPRTSGDEQFF.

In regard to this clonotype: The junction departs from germline at one end; a sequencing error may be responsible. This chain connects TRBV6-1 to TRBJ2-2; possibly TRBD2 for D (5 bases). Germline CDR1 MNHNS, CDR2 SASEGT. CDR3 length equals 16 residues. CDR3 residues: CASSQIRRANTGELFF. DNA of the CDR3: TGTGCCAGCAGCCAGATTAGGCGGGCGAACACAGGGGAGCTGTTTTTT.

This clonotype came up many times. The rearrangement links TRBV7-9 to TRBJ2-3; D may be TRBD1 or TRBD2 (5 bases each). V was shortened by 9 bases and J by 0 bases, with 7 bases between the two germline ends. The CDR3 consists of 12 residues. CDR1 is SEHNR and CDR2 is FQNEAQ in the germline V gene (reference sequence). The CDR3 is CASEGSTDTQYF. The CDR3 DNA reads TGTGCCAGTGAGGGGAGCACAGATACGCAGTATTTT.

To note about this clonotype: The junction does not match germline at one end; this may be a read error. The chain is built from TRBV29-1 and TRBJ1-5; D unresolved. The CDR3 runs 15 residues. Germline CDR1 SQVTM, CDR2 ANQGSEA. The CDR3 sequence: CGVATGSGNNQPQHF. In DNA form, the CDR3 reads TGCGGCGTCGCGACCGGGAGTGGTAATAATCAGCCCCAGCATTTT.

Regarding this clonotype: A junction end diverges from the germline sequence, so it may reflect a read error. V gene TRBV29-1 combines with J gene TRBJ1-1; D possibly corresponds to TRBD1 (5 bases). Germline values: CDR1 SQVTM, CDR2 ANQGSEA. The CDR3 contains 13 residues. CDR3: CSVLGRMNTEALF. In DNA, the CDR3 is TGCAGCGTTTTGGGACGGATGAACACTGAAGCTTTATTT.

The V and J genes are TRBV7-8 and TRBJ2-1; 9 nucleotides agree with TRBD1. This CDR3 spans 13 amino acids. Germline trimming cut 8 bases from V and 8 bases from J; bases unmatched to any gene: 7. From germline, CDR1 is SGHVS and CDR2 FQNEAQ. The CDR3 loop reads CASAGQGSYEQFF. The CDR3 DNA is TGTGCCAGCGCGGGACAGGGCAGTTATGAGCAGTTCTTC.

The V and J genes are TRBV5-4 and TRBJ2-2; 7 positions match TRBD1. Looked up from germline, CDR1 is SGHNT and CDR2 is YYREEE (reference sequence). The CDR3 has 16 amino acids. Trimming removed 10 bases from V and 4 bases from J; junction bases left unmatched: 16. CDR3: CACGPGQARSTGELFF. The CDR3 region has the DNA TGTGCCTGCGGCCCTGGACAGGCCCGGAGCACCGGGGAGCTGTTTTTT.